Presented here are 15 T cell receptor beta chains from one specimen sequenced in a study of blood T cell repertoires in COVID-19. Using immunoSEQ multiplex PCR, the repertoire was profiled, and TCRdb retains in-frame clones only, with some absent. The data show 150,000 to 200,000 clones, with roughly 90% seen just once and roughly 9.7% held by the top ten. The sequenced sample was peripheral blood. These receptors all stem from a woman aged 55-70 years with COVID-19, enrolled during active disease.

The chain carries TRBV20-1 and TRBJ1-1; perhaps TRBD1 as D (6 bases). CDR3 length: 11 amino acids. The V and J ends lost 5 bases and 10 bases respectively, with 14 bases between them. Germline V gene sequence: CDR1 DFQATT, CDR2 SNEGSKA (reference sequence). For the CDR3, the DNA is TGCAGTGCTCCGGACAGCCGGAGAGCTTTCTTT. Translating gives CSAPDSRRAFF.

CDR3 sequence reads: CASSITQGQGASPLHF. As DNA, the CDR3 is TGTGCCAGTAGTATAACTCAGGGACAGGGGGCATCACCCCTCCACTTT. The chain employs TRBV19 and TRBJ1-6; 12 bases map to TRBD1. There are 16 residues in the CDR3. V dropped 2 bases and J dropped 10; count of bases not matched to a gene: 6. Germline loops: CDR1 LNHDA, CDR2 SQIVND (reference sequence). The full variable domain, completed using reference TRBV19 and TRBJ1-6, is DGGITQSPKYLFRKEGQNVTLSCEQNLNHDAMYWYRQDPGQGLRLIYYSQIVNDFQKGDIAEGYSVSREKKESFPLTVTSAQKNPTAFYLCASSITQGQGASPLHFGNGTRLTVT.

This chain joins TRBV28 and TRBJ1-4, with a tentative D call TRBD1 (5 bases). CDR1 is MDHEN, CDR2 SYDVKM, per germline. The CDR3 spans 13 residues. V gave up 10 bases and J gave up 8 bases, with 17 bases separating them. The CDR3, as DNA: TGTGCCACCGAGCAGGGAATTGAAGAAAAACTGTTTTTT. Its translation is CATEQGIEEKLFF.

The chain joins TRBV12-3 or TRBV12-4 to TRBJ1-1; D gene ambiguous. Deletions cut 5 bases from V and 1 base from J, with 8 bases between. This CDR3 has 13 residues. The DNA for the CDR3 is TGTGCCAGCAGTCCTGGGCCGAACACTGAAGCTTTCTTT. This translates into CASSPGPNTEAFF.

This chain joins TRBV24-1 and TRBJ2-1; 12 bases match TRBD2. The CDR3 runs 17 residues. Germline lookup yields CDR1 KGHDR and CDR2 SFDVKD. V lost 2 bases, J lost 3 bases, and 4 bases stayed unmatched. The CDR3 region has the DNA TGTGCCACCAGTGATTCCAGACTAGCGGGAGTCTACAATGAGCAGTTCTTC. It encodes CATSDSRLAGVYNEQFF.

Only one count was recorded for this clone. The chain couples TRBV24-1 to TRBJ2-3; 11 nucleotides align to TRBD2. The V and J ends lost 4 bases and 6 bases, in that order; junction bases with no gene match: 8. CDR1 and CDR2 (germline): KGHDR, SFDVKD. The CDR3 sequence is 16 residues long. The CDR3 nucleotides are TGTGCCACCAGTGAACTACTAGCGGGAGTATCGGATACGCAGTATTTT. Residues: CATSELLAGVSDTQYF.

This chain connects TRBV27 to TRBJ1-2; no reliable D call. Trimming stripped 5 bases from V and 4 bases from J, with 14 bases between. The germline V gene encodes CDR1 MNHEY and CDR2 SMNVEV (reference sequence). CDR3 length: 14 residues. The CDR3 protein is CASSRSAPIYGYTF. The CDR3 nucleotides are TGTGCCAGCAGTCGCAGTGCTCCAATCTATGGCTACACCTTC.

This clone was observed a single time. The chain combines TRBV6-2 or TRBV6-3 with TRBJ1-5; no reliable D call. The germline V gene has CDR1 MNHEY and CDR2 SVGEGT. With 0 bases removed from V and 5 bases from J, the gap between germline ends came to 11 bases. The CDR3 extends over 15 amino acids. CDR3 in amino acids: CASSYSSGKYQPQHF. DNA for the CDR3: TGTGCCAGCAGTTACTCGTCGGGGAAGTATCAGCCCCAGCATTTT.

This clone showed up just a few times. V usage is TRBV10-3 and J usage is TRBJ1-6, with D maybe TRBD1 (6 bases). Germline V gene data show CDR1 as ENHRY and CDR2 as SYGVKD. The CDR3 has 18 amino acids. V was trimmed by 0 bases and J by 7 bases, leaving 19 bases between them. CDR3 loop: CAISESVMGGGTNSPLHF. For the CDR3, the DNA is TGTGCCATCAGTGAGTCGGTCATGGGAGGGGGTACAAATTCACCCCTCCACTTT.

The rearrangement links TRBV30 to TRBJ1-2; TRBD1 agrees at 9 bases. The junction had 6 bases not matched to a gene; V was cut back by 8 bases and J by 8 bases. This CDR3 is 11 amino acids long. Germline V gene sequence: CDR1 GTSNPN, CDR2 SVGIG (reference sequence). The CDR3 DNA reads TGTGCCCGGCACAGGGGGCAAGGCTACACCTTC. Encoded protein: CARHRGQGYTF.

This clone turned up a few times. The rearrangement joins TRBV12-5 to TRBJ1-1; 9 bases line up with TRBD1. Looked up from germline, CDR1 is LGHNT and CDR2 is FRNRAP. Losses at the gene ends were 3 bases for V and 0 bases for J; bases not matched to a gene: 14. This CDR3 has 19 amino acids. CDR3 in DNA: TGTGCTAGTGGTTTATTCCTATCAAACAGGGGGCCCGTGAACACTGAAGCTTTCTTT. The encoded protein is CASGLFLSNRGPVNTEAFF.

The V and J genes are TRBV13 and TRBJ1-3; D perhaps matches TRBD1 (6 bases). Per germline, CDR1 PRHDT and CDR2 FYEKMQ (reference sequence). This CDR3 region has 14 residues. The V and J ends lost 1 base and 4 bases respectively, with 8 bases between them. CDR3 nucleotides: TGTGCCAGCAGCTTAGTCGACAGGGGAAACACCATATATTTT. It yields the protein CASSLVDRGNTIYF.

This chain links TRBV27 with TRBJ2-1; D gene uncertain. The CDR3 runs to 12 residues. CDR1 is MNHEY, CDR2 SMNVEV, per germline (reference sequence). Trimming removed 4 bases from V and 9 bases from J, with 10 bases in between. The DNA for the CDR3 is TGTGCCAGCAGTTCGACTGTGGGTGAGCAGTTCTTC. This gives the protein CASSSTVGEQFF.

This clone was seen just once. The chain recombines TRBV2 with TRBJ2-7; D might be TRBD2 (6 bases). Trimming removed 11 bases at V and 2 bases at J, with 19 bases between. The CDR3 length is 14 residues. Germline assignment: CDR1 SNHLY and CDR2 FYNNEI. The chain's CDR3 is CAPRRDSLTYEQYF. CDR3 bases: TGTGCCCCCAGGCGGGACTCTCTCACCTACGAGCAGTACTTC.

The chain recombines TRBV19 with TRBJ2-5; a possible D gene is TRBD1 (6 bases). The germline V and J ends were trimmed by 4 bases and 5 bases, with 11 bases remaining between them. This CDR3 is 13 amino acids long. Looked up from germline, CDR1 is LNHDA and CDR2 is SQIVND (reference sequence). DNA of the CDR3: TGTGCCAGTAGTAACAGGGCAGACGAGACCCAGTACTTC. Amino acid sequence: CASSNRADETQYF.